This T cell receptor (beta chain) was retrieved from a study of cytomegalovirus exposure and HLA in healthy donors. Study at large: Earlier findings included nearly 120 million unique TCR beta sequences obtained from approximately 170 million T cells.

A multiplex PCR was run with 60 Vbeta primers and 13 Jbeta primers. Measured with immunoSEQ multiplex PCR; TCRdb has only the in-frame clones, and not every one. The sample lists some 130,000 clones; 75% to 85% were seen once. The CDR3 is 15 residues long. Germline V lookup: CDR1 LNHDA, CDR2 SQIVND (reference sequence). V was pared by 2 bases and J by 4 bases, with 6 bases of the junction left unmatched. The sequenced sample was PBMCs. The J gene is TRBJ2-3, the V gene TRBV19; 7 bases fit TRBD2. The clonotype originates from a male donor in good health and CMV-seropositive. The CDR3 DNA reads TGTGCCAGTAGTATAACGGGAGGTAGGGCAGATACGCAGTATTTT. It is translated as CASSITGGRADTQYF.